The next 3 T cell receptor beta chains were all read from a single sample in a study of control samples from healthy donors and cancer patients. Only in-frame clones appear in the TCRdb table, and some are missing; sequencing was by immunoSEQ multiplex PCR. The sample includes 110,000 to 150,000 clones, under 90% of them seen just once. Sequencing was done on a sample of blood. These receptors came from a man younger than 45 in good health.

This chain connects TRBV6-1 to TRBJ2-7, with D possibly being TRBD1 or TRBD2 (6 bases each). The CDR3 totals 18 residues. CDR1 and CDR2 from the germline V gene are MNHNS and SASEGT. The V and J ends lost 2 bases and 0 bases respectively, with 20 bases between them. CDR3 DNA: TGTGCCAGCAGTGAACCTTTCGGGGGCCTCGACAGCTCCTACGAGCAGTACTTC. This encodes CASSEPFGGLDSSYEQYF.

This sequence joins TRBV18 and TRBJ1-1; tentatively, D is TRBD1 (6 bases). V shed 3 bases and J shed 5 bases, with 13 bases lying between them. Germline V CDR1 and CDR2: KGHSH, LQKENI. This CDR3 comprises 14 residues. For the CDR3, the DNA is TGTGCCAGCTCACCCCAGGGGAAGAGTACTGAAGCTTTCTTT. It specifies CASSPQGKSTEAFF. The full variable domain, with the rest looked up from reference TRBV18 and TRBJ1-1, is NAGVMQNPRHLVRRRGQEARLRCSPMKGHSHVYWYRQLPEEGLKFMVYLQKENIIDESGMPKERFSAEFPKEGPSILRIQQVVRGDSAAYFCASSPQGKSTEAFFGQGTRLTVV.

The DNA of the CDR3 is TGTGCCAGCAGCAAAAGTAGGGCGAACACCGGGGAGCTGTTTTTT. Translated: CASSKSRANTGELFF. The rearrangement uses TRBV21-1 and TRBJ2-2. TRBV21-1 is termed a pseudogene. The CDR3 consists of 15 residues.